A single sample gave rise to the 31 T cell receptor beta chains below, sequenced in a study of cytomegalovirus exposure and HLA in healthy donors. The PCR employed 60 Vbeta primers together with 13 Jbeta primers. Sequenced by immunoSEQ multiplex PCR; TCRdb stores in-frame clones only, minus some. The sample contains about 160,000 clones, approximately 62% of which appear only once. What was sequenced was PBMCs. The receptors come from a man aged 45-65 years in good health and CMV-seronegative.

The chain carries TRBV6-6 and TRBJ1-4; D is perhaps TRBD1 (5 bases). Deletions cut 8 bases from V and 5 bases from J, with 18 bases between. The CDR3 consists of 15 residues. Germline CDR1 and CDR2: MNHNY and SVGAGI (reference sequence). The CDR3 sequence is CASGRRGGLNEKLFF. The CDR3 nucleotides are TGTGCCAGCGGGAGGAGGGGAGGCTTGAATGAAAAACTGTTTTTT.

For the CDR3, the DNA is TGCGCCAGCAGCTTCCGGGAAGGATCCTACAATGAGCAGTTCTTC. Translating gives CASSFREGSYNEQFF. The gene calls are TRBV5-1 and TRBJ2-1; D is perhaps TRBD2 (5 bases). Germline V gene data show CDR1 as SGHRS and CDR2 as YFSETQ. The V gene lost 2 bases and the J gene lost 1 base, with 10 bases spanning the gap. CDR3 length equals 15 residues.

Details on this clone: A junction end diverges from the germline sequence, so it may reflect a read error. The V call is TRBV7-7, the J call TRBJ2-5; possibly TRBD1 or TRBD2 for D (6 bases each). The CDR3 loop spans 14 amino acids. CDR1 is SSHAT and CDR2 is FNYEAQ in the germline V gene (reference sequence). The CDR3 sequence is CASSLGGGGETQYF. The CDR3 bases are TGTGCTAGCAGCTTAGGAGGGGGTGGCGAGACCCAGTACTTC.

This clone was counted once. V and J are TRBV21-1 and TRBJ2-7; the table's D call, TRBD2, was not checked against the DNA. TRBV21-1 is a pseudogene locus. This CDR3 comprises 11 residues. Here the CDR3 DNA reads TGTGCCACCCCCGTATTAAACGAGCAGTACTTC. Translating gives CATPVLNEQYF.

The J gene is TRBJ1-1, the V gene TRBV5-1, with 7 bases identical to TRBD1. Losses at the gene ends were 7 bases for V and 1 base for J; bases not matched to a gene: 4. The CDR3 totals 13 residues. Germline V gene sequence: CDR1 SGHRS, CDR2 YFSETQ. Written as DNA, the CDR3 is TGCGCCAGCTTGGAGGGGGCGAACACTGAAGCTTTCTTT. Translated: CASLEGANTEAFF.

The chain employs TRBV6-4 and TRBJ1-2, with D tentatively TRBD1 (6 bases). This CDR3 contains 15 residues. The ends were cut back, 0 bases at V and 8 bases at J, with 16 bases in the middle. CDR1 and CDR2 (germline): MRHNA, SNTAGT. CDR3 protein: CASSDSGAVRVGYTF. The CDR3 DNA follows: TGTGCCAGCAGTGACTCGGGGGCTGTTCGAGTAGGCTACACCTTC.

This clone appeared a single time. In nucleotides, the CDR3 is TGCGCCAGCAGCTTGGAACAGGCCTCCTACGAGCAGTACTTC. Its translation: CASSLEQASYEQYF. The rearrangement joins TRBV5-1 to TRBJ2-7; weak D call: TRBD1 (5 bases). The germline V and J ends were trimmed by 0 bases and 0 bases, with 7 bases remaining between them. Germline V gene lookup returns CDR1 SGHRS and CDR2 YFSETQ. The CDR3 runs 14 residues.

This clone was observed a handful of times. Different DNA sequences within this sample yield the same CDR3. The chain joins TRBV5-1 to TRBJ1-5; D might be TRBD1 (6 bases). V lost 0 bases to trimming and J lost 4 bases, with 8 bases between them. CDR3 length: 14 amino acids. The germline gives CDR1 SGHRS, CDR2 YFSETQ. Here the CDR3 reads CASSLGTENQPQHF. CDR3 DNA sequence: TGCGCCAGCAGCTTGGGGACAGAGAATCAGCCCCAGCATTTT.

Here the CDR3 DNA reads TGTGCCAGCAGGTCGACAGTGATGAACACTGAAGCTTTCTTT. Residues: CASRSTVMNTEAFF. This chain connects TRBV7-6 to TRBJ1-1; D possibly corresponds to TRBD1 (5 bases). The V and J ends lost 6 bases and 0 bases respectively, with 11 bases between them. This CDR3 region has 14 residues. Per germline, CDR1 SGHVS and CDR2 FNYEAQ.

The gene calls are TRBV5-4 and TRBJ2-5; 9 bases align to TRBD1. Germline assignment: CDR1 SGHNT and CDR2 YYREEE (reference sequence). CDR3 length: 13 residues. V lost 4 bases and J lost 3; bases outside the gene matches: 1. The CDR3 sequence is CASSRDREETQYF. CDR3 DNA: TGTGCCAGCAGCCGGGACAGGGAAGAGACCCAGTACTTC.

The chain couples TRBV2 to TRBJ1-1, with D possibly matching TRBD1 (5 bases). In germline, CDR1 is SNHLY, CDR2 FYNNEI. V was clipped by 6 bases and J by 1 base, with 12 bases between them. This CDR3 has 14 amino acids. CDR3 in amino acids: CASRAGPKNTEAFF. The CDR3 bases are TGTGCCAGCAGGGCAGGGCCCAAGAACACTGAAGCTTTCTTT. Full variable domain (rest looked up from reference TRBV2 and TRBJ1-1): EPEVTQTPSHQVTQMGQEVILRCVPISNHLYFYWYRQILGQKVEFLVSFYNNEISEKSEIFDDQFSVERPDGSNFTLKIRSTKLEDSAMYFCASRAGPKNTEAFFGQGTRLTVV.

The chain links TRBV5-1 to TRBJ2-5, with 8 bases identical to TRBD2. Trimming at V came to 0 bases and at J to 9 bases, leaving 4 bases not matched to a gene. Per germline, CDR1 SGHRS and CDR2 YFSETQ. The CDR3 has 13 residues. CDR3 amino acids: CASSLGSGVAQYF. The CDR3 nucleotides read TGCGCCAGCAGCTTGGGTAGCGGGGTGGCCCAGTACTTC.

This clone was observed a few times. This sequence joins TRBV27 and TRBJ1-2; 7 positions agree with TRBD1. The CDR3 runs 15 residues. V was pared by 0 bases and J by 6 bases, with 7 bases of the junction left unmatched. The germline V gene has CDR1 MNHEY and CDR2 SMNVEV (reference sequence). The chain's CDR3 is CASSLSEAGGHGYTF. The DNA for the CDR3 is TGTGCCAGCAGTTTATCGGAGGCAGGGGGTCATGGCTACACCTTC.

The chain joins TRBV6-1 to TRBJ1-2, with 11 bases aligning to TRBD1. In germline, CDR1 is MNHNS, CDR2 SASEGT. This CDR3 is 15 amino acids long. With 6 bases clipped from V and 0 bases from J, the junction kept 3 bases outside the gene matches. The CDR3 sequence: CASRGGQGANYGYTF. CDR3 DNA sequence: TGTGCCAGCAGGGGGGGACAGGGGGCTAACTATGGCTACACCTTC.

This clone was observed a few times. This sequence joins TRBV4-3 and TRBJ2-1, with D possibly TRBD2 on 7 matching bases. Germline V gene sequence: CDR1 LGHNA, CDR2 YSLEER. The ends were cut back, 0 bases at V and 4 bases at J, with 10 bases in the middle. This CDR3 is built from 15 residues. DNA of the CDR3: TGCGCCAGCAGCCAAGAGGGGGGGCCGTACAATGAGCAGTTCTTC. Its translation: CASSQEGGPYNEQFF.

The chain carries TRBV6-5 and TRBJ1-2; D call uncertain. V lost 0 bases to trimming and J lost 0 bases, with 11 bases between them. Per the germline V gene, CDR1 is MNHEY and CDR2 is SVGAGI. The CDR3 length is 16 residues. Here the CDR3 reads CASSYSGPRPNYGYTF. The CDR3 DNA reads as TGTGCCAGCAGTTACTCTGGGCCTCGACCTAACTATGGCTACACCTTC.

The rearrangement links TRBV5-5 to TRBJ2-2, with D hard to call. This CDR3 contains 15 residues. Trimming cost V 0 bases and J 4 bases, with 10 bases left between them. Germline lookup yields CDR1 SGHKS and CDR2 YYEKEE (reference sequence). CDR3 residues: CASSLERDLTGELFF. The CDR3 DNA sequence: TGTGCCAGCAGCTTGGAGAGAGATCTCACCGGGGAGCTGTTTTTT.

V gene TRBV5-1 combines with J gene TRBJ2-1, with D tentatively TRBD2 (6 bases). Germline V gene sequence: CDR1 SGHRS, CDR2 YFSETQ. This CDR3 region has 15 residues. V lost 4 bases, J lost 8 bases, and 19 bases lay in between. CDR3 sequence: CASSIPSGGNDEQFF. The CDR3 DNA reads as TGCGCCAGCAGCATCCCCTCTGGGGGGAATGATGAGCAGTTCTTC.

V usage is TRBV6-5 and J usage is TRBJ1-5; 8 positions match TRBD1. Germline-derived CDR1 and CDR2 are MNHEY and SVGAGI. This CDR3 region has 14 residues. J lost 5 bases, V lost 5 bases, and 5 bases had no gene match. This CDR3 is CASSPGQGHQPQHF. In DNA form, the CDR3 reads TGTGCCAGCAGTCCCGGACAGGGCCATCAGCCCCAGCATTTT.

The chain uses TRBV15 and TRBJ1-6; no clear D gene. V lost 0 bases and J 5 bases, leaving 11 bases between the germline ends. CDR1 LNHNV and CDR2 YYDKDF come from the germline V gene (reference sequence). The length of the CDR3 is 16 residues. The CDR3 reads CATSRDRGVNNSPLHF. CDR3 DNA sequence: TGTGCCACCAGCAGAGACCGGGGAGTGAATAATTCACCCCTCCACTTT.

About this clone: This same CDR3 is encoded by further DNA sequences in the sample. The chain employs TRBV5-1 and TRBJ2-7; possible D gene TRBD2, 5 bases. Per the germline V gene, CDR1 is SGHRS and CDR2 is YFSETQ. The germline V and J ends were trimmed by 7 bases and 0 bases, with 8 bases remaining between them. The CDR3 spans 12 residues. The CDR3, as DNA: TGCGCCAGCTCCGCGGGCTCCTACGAGCAGTACTTC. Translating it yields CASSAGSYEQYF.

This chain joins TRBV5-1 and TRBJ2-1; D unresolved. The germline V and J ends were trimmed by 0 bases and 0 bases, with 7 bases remaining between them. The CDR3 has 15 amino acids. Germline V CDR1 and CDR2: SGHRS, YFSETQ. The DNA for the CDR3 is TGCGCCAGCAGCTTGGATCCGAGCTCCTACAATGAGCAGTTCTTC. Translation: CASSLDPSSYNEQFF.

V is TRBV4-1 and J is TRBJ1-3; tentatively, D is TRBD1 (5 bases). The CDR3 is made up of 16 amino acids. The V gene lost 3 bases and the J gene lost 4 bases, with 16 bases spanning the gap. Germline CDR1 and CDR2: MGHRA and YSYEKL. The CDR3 DNA is TGCGCCAGCAGCCAGGGGGGAGGGAAATCAGGAAACACCATATATTTT. Translated: CASSQGGGKSGNTIYF.

This clone has just one count. The genes are TRBV29-1 and TRBJ2-3; 10 nucleotides align to TRBD1. This CDR3 is 16 amino acids long. Germline CDR1 SQVTM, CDR2 ANQGSEA. V was pared by 6 bases and J by 0 bases, with 9 bases of the junction left unmatched. The CDR3 spells CSVNPGTGASTDTQYF. Here the CDR3 DNA reads TGCAGCGTGAACCCCGGGACAGGGGCTAGCACAGATACGCAGTATTTT.

This chain links TRBV6-4 with TRBJ2-3, with 8 bases aligning to TRBD2. CDR3 length: 16 residues. CDR1 is MRHNA, CDR2 SNTAGT, per germline. V was pared by 6 bases and J by 1 base, with 9 bases of the junction left unmatched. The CDR3 loop reads CASSREGAGGTDTQYF. Here the CDR3 DNA reads TGTGCCAGCAGCAGGGAAGGAGCGGGGGGCACAGATACGCAGTATTTT.

Only a few counts were recorded for this clone. The V gene is TRBV4-1, the J gene TRBJ2-3; maybe TRBD2 (6 bases). The V end was cut by 0 bases, the J end by 5 bases, with 24 bases between. Germline CDR1 and CDR2: MGHRA and YSYEKL. The CDR3 runs to 19 residues. CDR3 in amino acids: CASSQEDSDGQPGRDTQYF. The CDR3 region has the DNA TGCGCCAGCAGCCAAGAAGACTCAGACGGGCAACCCGGGAGAGATACGCAGTATTTT.

Concerning this clone itself: Other DNA sequences within the sample encode an identical CDR3. The genes are TRBV7-9 and TRBJ1-2; D gene uncertain. The germline CDR1 and CDR2 sequences are SEHNR and FQNEAQ (reference sequence). The CDR3 consists of 13 residues. Trimming pared 1 base from V and 3 bases from J, leaving 6 bases between. The CDR3 coding sequence is TGTGCCAGCAGCTTAGTAGCAGACTATGGCTACACCTTC. Translated: CASSLVADYGYTF. Full variable domain (outside the CDR3, taken from reference TRBV7-9 and TRBJ1-2): DTGVSQNPRHKITKRGQNVTFRCDPISEHNRLYWYRQTLGQGPEFLTYFQNEAQLEKSRLLSDRFSAERPKGSFSTLEIQRTEQGDSAMYLCASSLVADYGYTFGSGTRLTVV.

The chain links TRBV7-3 to TRBJ2-5; 10 bases fit TRBD1. CDR1 and CDR2 (germline): SGHTA, FQGTGA. V dropped 2 bases and J dropped 4; count of bases not matched to a gene: 4. The CDR3 contains 15 residues. The CDR3 here is CASSLGTGALETQYF. DNA of the CDR3: TGTGCCAGCAGCTTAGGGACAGGGGCGTTAGAGACCCAGTACTTC.

V usage is TRBV6-5 and J usage is TRBJ2-1, with 11 bases identical to TRBD1. CDR1 is MNHEY and CDR2 is SVGAGI in the germline V gene. CDR3 size: 14 residues. Unmatched junction bases numbered 3, after V lost 4 bases and J lost 7 bases. CDR3 sequence reads: CASSWGTGGNEQFF. As DNA, the CDR3 is TGTGCCAGCAGTTGGGGGACAGGGGGGAATGAGCAGTTCTTC.

This clone has only a few counts. V is TRBV6-5 and J is TRBJ1-1; D unclear. Trimming cost V 2 bases and J 1 base, with 2 bases left between them. CDR1 is MNHEY and CDR2 is SVGAGI in the germline V gene. The CDR3 runs to 12 residues. The CDR3 sequence is CASSYRNTEAFF. DNA of the CDR3: TGTGCCAGCAGTTACCGGAACACTGAAGCTTTCTTT.

The rearrangement uses TRBV4-1 and TRBJ2-1; D ambiguous. Per germline, CDR1 MGHRA and CDR2 YSYEKL. The length of the CDR3 is 15 residues. V lost 1 base, J lost 5 bases, and 12 bases lay in between. The CDR3: CASSQVDWANNEQFF. The CDR3 region has the DNA TGCGCCAGCAGCCAAGTGGATTGGGCGAACAATGAGCAGTTCTTC.